This record concerns one T cell receptor (beta chain) sequence. As yet, its antigen is unknown. The sample is drawn from a study of beta chain features in type 1 diabetes. Study summary: Patients and healthy donors were similar in age, gender and cell yields. Examination spanned around 100,000,000 sorted cells from all samples. Study results and limitations: Naive, central memory and Treg TCRB repertoires seemed to resemble each other more closely in patients than they did in healthy donors. Type 1 diabetes patients had TCRB CDR3s that were shorter (moderately but significantly so) in all four CD4+ subsets.

The V gene's germline CDR1 is LNHDA and CDR2 SQIVND (reference sequence). The junction had 13 bases not matched to a gene; V was cut back by 1 base and J by 5 bases. The CDR3 runs 17 residues. Reverse transcribing all isolated RNA meant expressed TCRB transcripts were sequenced. Profiled with immunoSEQ multiplex PCR; TCRdb holds only in-frame clones, not every one. The top ten hold 1% to 1.5% of the sample, which has under 250,000 clones, 11% seen once. The sequenced sample was central memory CD4+ T cells from blood. The receptor was isolated from a man between 18 and 35 years old in good health. The chain recombines TRBV19 with TRBJ2-5; TRBD2 agrees at 7 bases. This chain's CDR3 is CASSIGAGVLRLETQYF. DNA for the CDR3: TGTGCCAGTAGTATAGGGGCGGGAGTCTTACGGTTGGAGACCCAGTACTTC.